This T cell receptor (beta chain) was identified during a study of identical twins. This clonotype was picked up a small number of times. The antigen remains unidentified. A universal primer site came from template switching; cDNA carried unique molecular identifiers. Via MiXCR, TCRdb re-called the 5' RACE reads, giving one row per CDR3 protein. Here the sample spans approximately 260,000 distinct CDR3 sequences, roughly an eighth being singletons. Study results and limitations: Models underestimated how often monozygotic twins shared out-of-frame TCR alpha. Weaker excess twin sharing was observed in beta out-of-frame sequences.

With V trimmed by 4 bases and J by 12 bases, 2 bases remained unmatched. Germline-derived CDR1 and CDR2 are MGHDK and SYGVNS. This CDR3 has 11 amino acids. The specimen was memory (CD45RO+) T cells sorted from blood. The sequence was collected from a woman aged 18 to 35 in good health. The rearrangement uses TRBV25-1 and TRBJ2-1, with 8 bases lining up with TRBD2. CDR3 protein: CASSAGRGQFF. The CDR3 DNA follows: TGTGCCAGCAGTGCCGGGAGGGGGCAGTTCTTC.